The 3 T cell receptor beta chains given below trace back to one sample, sequenced in a study of blood T cell repertoires in COVID-19. TCRdb's table, derived via immunoSEQ multiplex PCR, lists solely in-frame clones and lacks some. The sample includes 200,000 to 250,000 clones, roughly 85% of them seen just once. The material sequenced was peripheral blood. Receptor source: a man aged 40-49 years with acute or convalescent COVID-19.

The genes are TRBV19 and TRBJ2-1; the match to TRBD2 covers 8 bases. With V trimmed by 5 bases and J by 2 bases, 11 bases remained unmatched. Germline V CDR1 and CDR2: LNHDA, SQIVND (reference sequence). This CDR3 has 17 amino acids. This chain's CDR3 is CASSDPLAGTTYNEQFF. The CDR3 coding sequence is TGTGCCAGTAGTGACCCGTTAGCGGGGACTACCTACAATGAGCAGTTCTTC.

V is TRBV29-1 and J is TRBJ1-4; no clear D. Germline values: CDR1 SQVTM, CDR2 ANQGSEA. Trimming took off 4 bases at V and 7 bases at J, with 13 bases between the two ends. The length of the CDR3 is 13 residues. The CDR3 loop reads CSVGVGVGEKLFF. The CDR3 DNA reads TGCAGCGTTGGAGTGGGAGTCGGTGAAAAACTGTTTTTT.

The chain has TRBV6-6 and TRBJ1-1; a possible D gene is TRBD1 (5 bases). Trimming cost V 6 bases and J 0 bases, with 17 bases left between them. Germline loops: CDR1 MNHNY, CDR2 SVGAGI (reference sequence). This CDR3 is built from 16 residues. The CDR3 sequence is CASRPLPDTLNTEAFF. The CDR3, as DNA: TGTGCCAGCAGACCACTCCCGGACACCCTGAACACTGAAGCTTTCTTT.